The clone carrying this T cell receptor beta chain showed up just a few times. The sample belongs to a study of cytomegalovirus exposure and HLA in healthy donors. Study-level background: The study's early data release held roughly 90 million unique TCRs from HLA-typed donors. Of the donors genotyped, several hundred in all, about 82% fell in the Caucasian-associated ancestry cluster.

CDR3 length equals 16 residues. In germline, CDR1 is MDHEN, CDR2 SYDVKM. With 4 bases removed from V and 5 bases from J, the gap between germline ends came to 20 bases. This cohort consisted of healthy bone marrow donors. When sampled, the donors appeared nominally healthy, though they likely had unrecorded immune exposures. Both 60 Vbeta primers and 13 Jbeta primers went into the PCR. Only in-frame clones appear in the TCRdb table, and some are missing; sequencing was by immunoSEQ multiplex PCR. The sample holds some 120,000 clones; roughly 69% are singletons and the top ten take over 8.5%. The sequence was collected from a woman between 40 and 55 years old in good health and CMV-seropositive. The V and J genes are TRBV28 and TRBJ1-1; no reliable D call. Sequencing was done on a sample of PBMCs. The CDR3 DNA is TGTGCCAGCAGTTATAAGTTGACCCTGGGAGGAACTGAAGCTTTCTTT. Its translation is CASSYKLTLGGTEAFF.